Described below is a single T cell receptor (beta chain) sequence and its context. The record originates from a study of blood T cell repertoires in COVID-19. Study summary: The United States, Italy and Spain supplied acute and convalescent COVID-19 samples. Sources were T cells, B-cell-depleted T cells, or PBMCs; the material itself was cDNA or gDNA.

Original analysis: Amplification with reference gene primers provided the estimates of nucleated cell counts. Repertoires were generated with immunoSEQ multiplex PCR, while TCRdb's copy carries only in-frame clones and drops some. V and J calls plus clone size are reproduced from that table; the DNA served to infer D and trimming. The table records around 94,000 clones, 87% of them present only once. V lost 4 bases, J lost 0 bases, and 13 bases lay in between. The CDR3 contains 15 residues. In germline, CDR1 is LNHDA, CDR2 SQIVND (reference sequence). The sample was peripheral blood. The rearrangement uses TRBV19 and TRBJ2-7, with D tentatively TRBD1 (5 bases). The TCR originated in a man aged 45-65 years with active COVID-19. In nucleotides, the CDR3 is TGTGCCAGTAGTACTAGGGGATATAGCTCCTACGAGCAGTACTTC. Translating gives CASSTRGYSSYEQYF.